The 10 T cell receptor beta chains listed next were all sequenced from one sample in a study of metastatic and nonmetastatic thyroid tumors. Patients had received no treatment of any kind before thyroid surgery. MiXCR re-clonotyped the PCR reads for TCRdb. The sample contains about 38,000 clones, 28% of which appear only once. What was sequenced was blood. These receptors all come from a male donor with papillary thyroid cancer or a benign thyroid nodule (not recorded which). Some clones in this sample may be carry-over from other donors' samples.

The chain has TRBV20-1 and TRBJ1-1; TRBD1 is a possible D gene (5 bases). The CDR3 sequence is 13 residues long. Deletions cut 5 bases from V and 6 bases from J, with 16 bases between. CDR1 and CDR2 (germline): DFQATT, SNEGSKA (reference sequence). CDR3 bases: TGCAGTGCTGCGTTGGGCGGGGCCGCTGAAGCTTTCTTT. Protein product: CSAALGGAAEAFF.

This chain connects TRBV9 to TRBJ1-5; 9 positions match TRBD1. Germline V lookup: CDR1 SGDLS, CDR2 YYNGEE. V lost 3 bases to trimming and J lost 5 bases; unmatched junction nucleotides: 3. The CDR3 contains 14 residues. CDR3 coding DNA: TGTGCCAGCAGCGGGGACAGGGTCGATCAGCCCCAGCATTTT. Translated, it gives CASSGDRVDQPQHF.

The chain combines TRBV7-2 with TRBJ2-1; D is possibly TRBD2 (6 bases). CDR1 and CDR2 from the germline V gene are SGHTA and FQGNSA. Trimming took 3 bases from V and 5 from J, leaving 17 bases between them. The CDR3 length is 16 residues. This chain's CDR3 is CASSLRAGSRDNEQFF. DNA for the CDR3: TGTGCCAGCAGCTTGCGGGCGGGATCACGAGACAATGAGCAGTTCTTC.

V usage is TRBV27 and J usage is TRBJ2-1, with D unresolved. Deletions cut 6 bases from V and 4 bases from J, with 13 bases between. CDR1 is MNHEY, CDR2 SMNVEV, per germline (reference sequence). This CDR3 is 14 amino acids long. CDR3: CASRPSRTYNEQFF. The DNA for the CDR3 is TGTGCCAGCAGGCCCAGCCGAACTTACAATGAGCAGTTCTTC.

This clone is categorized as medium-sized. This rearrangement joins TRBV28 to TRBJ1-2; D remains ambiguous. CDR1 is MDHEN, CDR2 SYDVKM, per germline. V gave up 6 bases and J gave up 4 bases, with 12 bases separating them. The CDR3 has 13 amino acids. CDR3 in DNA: TGTGCCAGCAGGGGGTCCTCCTCCTATGGCTACACCTTC. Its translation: CASRGSSSYGYTF.

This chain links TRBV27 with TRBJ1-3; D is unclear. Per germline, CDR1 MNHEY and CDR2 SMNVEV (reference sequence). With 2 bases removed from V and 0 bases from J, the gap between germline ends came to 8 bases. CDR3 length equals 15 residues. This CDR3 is CASSLDANSGNTIYF. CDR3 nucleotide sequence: TGTGCCAGCAGTTTAGACGCAAACTCTGGAAACACCATATATTTT.

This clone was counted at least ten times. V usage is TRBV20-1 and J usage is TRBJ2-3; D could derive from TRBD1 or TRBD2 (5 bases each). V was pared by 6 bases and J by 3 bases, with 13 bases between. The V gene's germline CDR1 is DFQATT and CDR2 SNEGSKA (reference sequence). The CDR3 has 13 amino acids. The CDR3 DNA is TGCAGTGCGATCGTTGGGGGAACAGATACGCAGTATTTT. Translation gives CSAIVGGTDTQYF.

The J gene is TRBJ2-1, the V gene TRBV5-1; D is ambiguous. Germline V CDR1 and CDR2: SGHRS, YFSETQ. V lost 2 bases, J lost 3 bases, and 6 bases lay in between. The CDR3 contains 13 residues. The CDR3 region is CASSFCGYNEQFF. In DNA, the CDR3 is TGCGCCAGCAGCTTTTGCGGCTACAATGAGCAGTTCTTC.

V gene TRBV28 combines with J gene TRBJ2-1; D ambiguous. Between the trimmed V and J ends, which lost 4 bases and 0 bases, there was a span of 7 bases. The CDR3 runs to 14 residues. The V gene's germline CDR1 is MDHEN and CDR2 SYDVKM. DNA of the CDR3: TGTGCCAGCAGTTCCTTCGGCTCCTACAATGAGCAGTTCTTC. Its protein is CASSSFGSYNEQFF.

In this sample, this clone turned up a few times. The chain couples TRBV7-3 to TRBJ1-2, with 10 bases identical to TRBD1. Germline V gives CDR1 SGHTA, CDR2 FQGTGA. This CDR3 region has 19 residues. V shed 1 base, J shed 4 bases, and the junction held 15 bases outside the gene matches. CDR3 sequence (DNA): TGTGCCAGCAGCTTAAGGATCCTCGCCGGGACAGGGGTCGGCTATGGCTACACCTTC. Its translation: CASSLRILAGTGVGYGYTF.